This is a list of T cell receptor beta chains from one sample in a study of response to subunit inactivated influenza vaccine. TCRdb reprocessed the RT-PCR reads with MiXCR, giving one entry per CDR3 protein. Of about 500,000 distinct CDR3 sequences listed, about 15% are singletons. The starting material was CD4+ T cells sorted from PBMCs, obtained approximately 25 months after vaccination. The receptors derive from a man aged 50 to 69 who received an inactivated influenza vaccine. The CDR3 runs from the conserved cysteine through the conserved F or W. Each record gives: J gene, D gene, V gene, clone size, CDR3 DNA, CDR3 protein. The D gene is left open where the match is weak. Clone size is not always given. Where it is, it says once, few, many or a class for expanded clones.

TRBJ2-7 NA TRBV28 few TGTGCCAGCAGTTTATTTCCGGGAGTAGTCGAGCAGTACTTC CASSLFPGVVEQYF
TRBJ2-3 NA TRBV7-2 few TGTGCCAGCAGCTTTGACACCCGCGCAGATACGCAGTATTTT CASSFDTRADTQYF
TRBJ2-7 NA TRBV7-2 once TGTGCCAGCAGCCCTACACCGGGTGGCGCCTACGAGCAGTACTTC CASSPTPGGAYEQYF
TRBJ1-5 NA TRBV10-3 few TGTGCCATCAGTGCTGGCAGGGCGGGCAATCAGCCCCAGCATTTT CAISAGRAGNQPQHF
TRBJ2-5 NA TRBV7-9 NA TGTGCCAGCAGCCTCCGGGACATCCAAGAGACCCAGTACTTC CASSLRDIQETQYF
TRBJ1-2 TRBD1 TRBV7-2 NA TGTGCCAGCATCTTAGGGACAGGGCTTGTTCGCTATGGCTACACCTTC CASILGTGLVRYGYTF
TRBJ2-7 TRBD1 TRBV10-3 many TGTGCCATCAGTGTTGACAGGGGACTCCAGTACTTC CAISVDRGLQYF
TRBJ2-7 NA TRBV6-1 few TGTGCCAGCAGTCCGACCTACAGGTCCTACGAGCAGTACTTC CASSPTYRSYEQYF
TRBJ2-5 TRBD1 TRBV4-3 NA TGCGCCAGCAGCCAAGACCAGGGGGCCCGGTACTTC CASSQDQGARYF
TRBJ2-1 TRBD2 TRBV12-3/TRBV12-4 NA TGTGCCAGCATAGCGGGGGGATACAATGAGCAGTTCTTC CASIAGGYNEQFF
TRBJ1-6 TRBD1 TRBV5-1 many TGCGCCAGCAGCTTGAATTGGCAGGGGGATTCACCCCTCCACTTT CASSLNWQGDSPLHF